This T cell receptor beta chain is from a study of blood T cells in healthy people across ages. Study findings and constraints: The study found more naive CD4+ cells and higher diversity in long-lived than aged donors.

To note about this clonotype: Its antigen is unknown.

A J-beta primer mix and a sample-barcoded 5' primer were used in a second PCR of about 6 to 12 cycles. TCRdb recomputed calls from the 5' RACE reads with MiXCR, one row per CDR3 protein. This table has fewer than 1.5 million distinct CDR3 sequences, around two fifths appearing once. All donors came from Russia, were Caucasian and healthy, and spanned ages roughly 6 to 95. Around 10 milliliters of peripheral blood were drawn from each donor. Per sample, no less than 6 micrograms of total RNA were extracted. The CDR3 loop spans 16 amino acids. From germline, CDR1 is MGHRA and CDR2 YSYEKL. The V end was cut by 0 bases, the J end by 1 base, with 12 bases between.

The V and J genes are TRBV4-1 and TRBJ1-1; D may be TRBD1 (6 bases). This clonotype was obtained from a woman in her late teens or twenties in good health. Sequencing was performed on blood. The CDR3 protein is CASSQERGAANTEAFF. As DNA, the CDR3 is TGCGCCAGCAGCCAAGAGCGGGGGGCAGCGAACACTGAAGCTTTCTTT.